This passage covers 3 T cell receptor beta chains from one sample sequenced in a study of shared clonotypes between healthy human individuals. Assay used: immunoSEQ multiplex PCR; TCRdb lists only in-frame clones, some missing. This table holds 2 million to 2.5 million clones, 90% to 95% found once. Sequencing used naive CD4+ T cells from PBMCs. The subset was: CD45RA+ positively selected. The receptors were sampled from a man aged 18-30 years in good health. Some clones in this sample may be carry-over from other donors' samples.

A word on this clone: This CDR3 is also generated by other DNA sequences in the sample. The rearrangement links TRBV28 to TRBJ2-1, with a tentative D call TRBD2 (6 bases). This CDR3 spans 13 amino acids. Germline lookup yields CDR1 MDHEN and CDR2 SYDVKM. V was clipped by 2 bases and J by 7 bases, with 9 bases between them. The CDR3: CASSLGGDNEQFF. The CDR3 DNA is TGTGCCAGCAGTTTAGGCGGGGATAATGAGCAGTTCTTC.

This chain uses TRBV7-9 with TRBJ1-4; 7 bases are shared with TRBD1. Germline V gene lookup returns CDR1 SEHNR and CDR2 FQNEAQ (reference sequence). J was trimmed by 8 bases and V by 1 base; bases with no gene match: 13. The CDR3 is 17 amino acids. CDR3 protein: CASSLGSGEGAREKLFF. CDR3 nucleotide sequence: TGTGCCAGCAGCTTAGGGTCGGGCGAGGGGGCAAGGGAAAAACTGTTTTTT.

This chain links TRBV9 with TRBJ1-2; D is unresolved. Germline V lookup: CDR1 SGDLS, CDR2 YYNGEE. The CDR3 totals 13 residues. V lost 4 bases and J 3 bases, leaving 10 bases between the germline ends. The chain's CDR3 is CASSRRAYYGYTF. Here the CDR3 DNA reads TGTGCCAGCAGCCGTCGAGCCTACTATGGCTACACCTTC.